The 9 T cell receptor beta chains given below trace back to one sample, sequenced in a study of cytomegalovirus exposure and HLA in healthy donors. Use of 60 Vbeta and 13 Jbeta primers characterized the PCR. TCRdb keeps only in-frame clones here, not all; method: immunoSEQ multiplex PCR. The table records about 110,000 clones, 73% of them present only once. The sequencing input was PBMCs. The receptors stem from a man aged 40-49 years in good health and CMV-seronegative.

V usage is TRBV7-9 and J usage is TRBJ1-1; weak D call: TRBD1 (6 bases). There are 14 residues in the CDR3. V was cut by 7 bases and J by 1 base, with 13 bases left in between. CDR1 and CDR2 from the germline V gene are SEHNR and FQNEAQ (reference sequence). In DNA form, the CDR3 reads TGTGCCAGCACGCGGGGGGGGCCGAACACTGAAGCTTTCTTT. It yields the protein CASTRGGPNTEAFF. Filled out from reference TRBV7-9 and TRBJ1-1, the complete variable domain reads DTGVSQNPRHKITKRGQNVTFRCDPISEHNRLYWYRQTLGQGPEFLTYFQNEAQLEKSRLLSDRFSAERPKGSFSTLEIQRTEQGDSAMYLCASTRGGPNTEAFFGQGTRLTVV.

The rearrangement uses TRBV7-9 and TRBJ1-2; D perhaps matches TRBD1 (5 bases). Germline lookup yields CDR1 SEHNR and CDR2 FQNEAQ (reference sequence). There are 13 residues in the CDR3. V was shortened by 3 bases and J by 5 bases, with 10 bases between the two germline ends. The CDR3 DNA reads as TGTGCCAGCAGCTTTGACAGCTGGTATGGCTACACCTTC. Its protein is CASSFDSWYGYTF.

The chain couples TRBV7-2 to TRBJ2-3; TRBD2 matches at 9 bases. Germline V gene sequence: CDR1 SGHTA, CDR2 FQGNSA. The CDR3 runs to 16 residues. Losses at the gene ends were 2 bases for V and 2 bases for J; bases not matched to a gene: 5. In DNA form, the CDR3 reads TGTGCCAGCAGCTTAAGGCGGGGGGGTAACACAGATACGCAGTATTTT. Protein sequence: CASSLRRGGNTDTQYF.

This chain links TRBV2 with TRBJ1-2; TRBD1 might be the D (5 bases). Trimming took 4 bases from V and 0 from J, leaving 6 bases between them. Germline CDR1 reads SNHLY; CDR2 reads FYNNEI. The CDR3 is 13 amino acids. In DNA, the CDR3 is TGTGCCAGCAGTGCGACAGCTAACTATGGCTACACCTTC. Encoded protein: CASSATANYGYTF.

This chain uses TRBV13 with TRBJ1-5, with a weak D call TRBD1 (5 bases). Germline V lookup: CDR1 PRHDT, CDR2 FYEKMQ (reference sequence). The V gene lost 2 bases and the J gene lost 2 bases, with 10 bases spanning the gap. The CDR3 consists of 15 residues. The CDR3 sequence: CASSLSRAGNQPQHF. Written as DNA, the CDR3 is TGTGCCAGCAGCTTAAGCAGGGCGGGCAATCAGCCCCAGCATTTT.

The gene calls are TRBV5-1 and TRBJ1-5; 8 nucleotides line up with TRBD1. Germline loops: CDR1 SGHRS, CDR2 YFSETQ. This CDR3 is built from 15 residues. Unmatched junction bases numbered 9, after V lost 4 bases and J lost 6 bases. The CDR3 spells CASSIGQGAGQPQHF. As DNA, the CDR3 is TGCGCCAGCAGCATCGGACAGGGCGCTGGTCAGCCCCAGCATTTT.

The rearrangement uses TRBV27 and TRBJ2-1; 12 positions match TRBD2. After removal of 5 bases from V and 4 bases from J, the junction contained 3 bases not matched to a gene. This CDR3 has 15 amino acids. Germline loops: CDR1 MNHEY, CDR2 SMNVEV (reference sequence). The CDR3 loop is CASSPGLAGYNEQFF. The CDR3 DNA reads TGTGCCAGCAGTCCCGGACTAGCGGGGTACAATGAGCAGTTCTTC.

The chain is built from TRBV2 and TRBJ1-5; TRBD1 matches at 7 bases. The germline V gene encodes CDR1 SNHLY and CDR2 FYNNEI. Losses at the gene ends were 0 bases for V and 1 base for J; bases not matched to a gene: 6. CDR3 size: 17 residues. The CDR3 DNA follows: TGTGCCAGCAGTGAAGCCCGACAGGGAGCGAGCAATCAGCCCCAGCATTTT. Its protein product is CASSEARQGASNQPQHF.

The chain joins TRBV7-3 to TRBJ2-5, with 8 nucleotides matching TRBD2. Germline loops: CDR1 SGHTA, CDR2 FQGTGA. Unmatched junction bases numbered 7, after V lost 1 base and J lost 3 bases. The CDR3 has 16 amino acids. CDR3: CASSLNPGGQKETQYF. CDR3 DNA: TGTGCCAGCAGCTTAAACCCGGGGGGGCAGAAAGAGACCCAGTACTTC.